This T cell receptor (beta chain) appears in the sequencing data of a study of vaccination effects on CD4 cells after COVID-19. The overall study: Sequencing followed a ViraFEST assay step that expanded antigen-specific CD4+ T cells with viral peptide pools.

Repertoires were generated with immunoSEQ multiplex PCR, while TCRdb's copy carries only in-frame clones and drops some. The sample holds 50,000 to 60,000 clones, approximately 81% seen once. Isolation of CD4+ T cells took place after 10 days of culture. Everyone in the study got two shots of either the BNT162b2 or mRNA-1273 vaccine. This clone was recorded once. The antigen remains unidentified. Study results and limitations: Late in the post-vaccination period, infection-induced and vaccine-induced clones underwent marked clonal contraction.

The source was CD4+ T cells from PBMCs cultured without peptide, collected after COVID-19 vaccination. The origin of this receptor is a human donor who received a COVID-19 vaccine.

CDR3 sequence (DNA): TGCGCCAGCAGCCAAGGGACAGGGAGCTCCTACGAGCAGTACTTC. This translates into CASSQGTGSSYEQYF. The rearrangement uses TRBV4-1 and TRBJ2-7; 8 positions match TRBD1. This CDR3 is built from 15 residues. Looked up from germline, CDR1 is MGHRA and CDR2 is YSYEKL. With V trimmed by 1 base and J by 0 bases, 2 bases remained unmatched.